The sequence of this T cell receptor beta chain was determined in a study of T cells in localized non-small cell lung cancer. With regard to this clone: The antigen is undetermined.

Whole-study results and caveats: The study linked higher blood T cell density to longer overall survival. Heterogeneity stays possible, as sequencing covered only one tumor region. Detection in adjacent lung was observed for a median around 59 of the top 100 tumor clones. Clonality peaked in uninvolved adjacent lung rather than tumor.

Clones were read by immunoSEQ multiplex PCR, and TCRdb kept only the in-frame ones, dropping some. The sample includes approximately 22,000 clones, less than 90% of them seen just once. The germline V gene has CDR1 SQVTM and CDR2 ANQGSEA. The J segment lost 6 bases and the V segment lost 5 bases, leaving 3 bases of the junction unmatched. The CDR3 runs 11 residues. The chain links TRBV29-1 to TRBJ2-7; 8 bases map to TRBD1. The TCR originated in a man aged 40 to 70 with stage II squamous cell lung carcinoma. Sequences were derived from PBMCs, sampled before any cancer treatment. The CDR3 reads CSVPDRGEQYF. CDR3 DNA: TGCAGCGTTCCCGACAGGGGCGAGCAGTACTTC.